This is a list of T cell receptor beta chains from one sample in a study of control samples from healthy donors and cancer patients. TCRdb's table, derived via immunoSEQ multiplex PCR, lists solely in-frame clones and lacks some. This sample has about 120,000 clones, with approximately 90% found just once. The sequenced sample was blood. These receptor sequences come from a man aged 30-40 years in good health. Each CDR3 is given with its conserved first and last residue. D genes are given only for firm matches. Size is omitted from some rows. Given values are once, few, many or a class for expanded clones.

>NA|TRBJ1-3|NA|TRBV2
TGTGCCAGCAGTGAACTCGATAGGCATGGAAACACCATATATTTT
CASSELDRHGNTIYF
>NA|TRBJ1-6|NA|TRBV5-1
TGCGCCAGCAGCTCGACAGGCAAATCAAGATCGCCCCTCCACTTT
CASSSTGKSRSPLHF
>NA|TRBJ2-5|NA|TRBV7-3
TGTGCCAGCAGCCGCAATCAGGGGCAAGAGACCCAGTACTTC
CASSRNQGQETQYF
>NA|TRBJ1-3|NA|TRBV10-2
TGCGCCAGCAGTGAGTCATTGACGGAATCCTCTGGAAACACCATATATTTT
CASSESLTESSGNTIYF
>NA|TRBJ1-2|NA|TRBV24-1
TGTGCCACCAGTGACAGGGGCCTCCTCTATGGCTACACCTTC
CATSDRGLLYGYTF
>TRBD2|TRBJ2-1|NA|TRBV6-5
TGTGCCGGGTTAGCGGGCTTCTCCTACAATGAGCAGTTCTTC
CAGLAGFSYNEQFF
>NA|TRBJ1-2|once|TRBV3-1/TRBV3-2
TGTGCCAGCAGCCAAGATGGGAGGAGAGACACCTTC
CASSQDGRRDTF
>NA|TRBJ1-1|NA|TRBV28
TGTGCCAGCAGCCCTGGTAAATACACTGAAGCTTTCTTT
CASSPGKYTEAFF
>NA|TRBJ1-2|NA|TRBV6-6
TGTGCCAGCAGTTACTCGTCACAGGGCGCGTATGGCTACACCTTC
CASSYSSQGAYGYTF
>NA|TRBJ1-5|NA|TRBV2
TGTGCCAGCAGCTCACAGGTAGACGCTCAGCCCCAGCATTTT
CASSSQVDAQPQHF
>TRBD1|TRBJ1-2|NA|TRBV11-2
TGTGCCAGCAGCCCCGTGACAGGGGGCTATGGCTACACCTTC
CASSPVTGGYGYTF
>TRBD1|TRBJ1-1|NA|TRBV9
TGTGCCAGCAGCACCGCAGGGGGCATGGGCACTGAAGCTTTCTTT
CASSTAGGMGTEAFF
>TRBD1|TRBJ1-1|NA|TRBV5-4
TGTGCCAGCAGCTTTGACAGGGGCACTGAAGCTTTCTTT
CASSFDRGTEAFF
>TRBD2|TRBJ2-5|NA|TRBV29-1
TGCAGCGTTGAAGTGATGGGAGGGGAGCCAGAGACCCAGTACTTC
CSVEVMGGEPETQYF
>TRBD1|TRBJ1-6|NA|TRBV2
TGTGCCAGCCGGACAGGGACGACTCCTAATTCACCCCTCCACTTT
CASRTGTTPNSPLHF
>NA|TRBJ1-5|once|TRBV13
TGTGCCAGCAGCTTAGGGATCAATCAGCCCCAGCATTTT
CASSLGINQPQHF
>NA|TRBJ1-5|NA|TRBV27
TGTGCCAGCAGTTTATCGTGGAATCAGCCCCAGCATTTT
CASSLSWNQPQHF
>NA|TRBJ2-4|NA|TRBV30
TGTGCCTGGGGCCCCCGTCTGAGGGCAAACATTCAGTACTTC
CAWGPRLRANIQYF
>TRBD2|TRBJ2-3|NA|TRBV11-3
TGTGCCAGCAGCTTAAGAACTAGCGGGGCTCCTGGCACAGATACGCAGTATTTT
CASSLRTSGAPGTDTQYF
>NA|TRBJ2-1|NA|TRBV25-1
TGTGCCAGCAGTGCGCATGAGCAGTTCTTC
CASSAHEQFF
>NA|TRBJ1-2|NA|TRBV5-1
TGCGCCAGCAGCTTGGGTGAGGGGACCTATGGCTACACCTTC
CASSLGEGTYGYTF
>TRBD1|TRBJ1-2|NA|TRBV6-5
TGTGCCAGCAGACGGGACAGACTTACCCCTTATGGCTACACCTTC
CASRRDRLTPYGYTF
>NA|TRBJ2-2|NA|TRBV27
TGTGCCAGCAGTTTATCGAGGACAGCGAACACCGGGGAGCTGTTTTTT
CASSLSRTANTGELFF
>NA|TRBJ1-6|once|TRBV19
TGTGCCAGTAGGTTGAACTCCTATAATTCACCCCTCCACTTT
CASRLNSYNSPLHF
>TRBD2|TRBJ2-3|NA|TRBV7-2
TGTGCCAGCAGCCGCGGGGGGACTTCAGATACGCAGTATTTT
CASSRGGTSDTQYF
>NA|TRBJ2-2|NA|TRBV30
TGTGCCTGGCAGCCGCAGGCAAACACCGGGGAGCTGTTTTTT
CAWQPQANTGELFF
>NA|TRBJ1-4|NA|TRBV9
TGTGCCAGCAGCGGGGGAACGGGCAAGGGAAAAATGTTTTTT
CASSGGTGKGKMFF
>TRBD2|TRBJ2-1|once|TRBV7-2
TGTGCCAGCAGCCCCATATGGGCGGGGGGGTTGAATGAGCAGTTCTTC
CASSPIWAGGLNEQFF
>NA|TRBJ2-7|NA|TRBV7-8
TGTGCCAGCAGCTTAGCCCACGAGCAGTACTTC
CASSLAHEQYF
>TRBD1|TRBJ1-3|NA|TRBV28
TGTGCCAGCAGTTTAACAGGGGTCGATGGAAACACCATATATTTT
CASSLTGVDGNTIYF
>TRBD1|TRBJ1-4|NA|TRBV7-9
TGTGCCAGCAGCTTGGGACAGACAAATGAAAAACTGTTTTTT
CASSLGQTNEKLFF
>NA|TRBJ1-1|few|TRBV10-3
TGTGCCATCACAACGGGGGCGCGCACTGAAGCTTTCTTT
CAITTGARTEAFF
>NA|TRBJ1-6|NA|TRBV5-6
TGTGCCAGCAGCTTGGGGGCATCACCCCTCCACTTT
CASSLGASPLHF
>NA|TRBJ2-4|once|TRBV7-9
TGTGCCAGCAGCTCTACGGGACAAGTAGACATTCAGTACTTC
CASSSTGQVDIQYF
>TRBD1|TRBJ2-7|NA|TRBV15
TGTGCCACCAGCAGGGGACAGGGGAGCTCCTACGAGCAGTACTTC
CATSRGQGSSYEQYF
>NA|TRBJ1-6|NA|TRBV30
TGTGCCTGGAGTTCCTCCCGGGCCCCAGGGAATTCACCCCTCCACTTT
CAWSSSRAPGNSPLHF
>NA|TRBJ1-2|NA|TRBV7-3
TGTGCCAGCAGCTTAGAGGGTAGGATTGGAGGCTACACCTTC
CASSLEGRIGGYTF
>TRBD1|TRBJ1-4|NA|TRBV10-3
TGTGCCATCAGCTCCCGACAGGGGAGTAATGAAAAACTGTTTTTT
CAISSRQGSNEKLFF
>TRBD1|TRBJ1-2|NA|TRBV28
TGTGCCAGCAGTTCCGGGACAGGGCGTTATGGCTATGGCTACACCTTC
CASSSGTGRYGYGYTF
>TRBD2|TRBJ2-2|NA|TRBV6-5
TGTGCCAGCAGTTACGCGACTAGCGGGGGGGCCGGGGAGCTGTTTTTT
CASSYATSGGAGELFF
>NA|TRBJ1-5|NA|TRBV25-1
TGTGCCAGCAGTGACAACCTTAGCAATCAGCCCCAGCATTTT
CASSDNLSNQPQHF
>NA|TRBJ2-3|NA|TRBV19
TGTGCCAGTAGTCCCCCCCCTCCAGATACGCAGTATTTT
CASSPPPPDTQYF
>TRBD2|TRBJ2-1|NA|TRBV9
TGTGCCAGCAGCGTAAGTCTTAGCGGGGGAGCACTCATCCATGAGCAGTTCTTC
CASSVSLSGGALIHEQFF
>NA|TRBJ2-3|NA|TRBV3-1/TRBV3-2
TGTGCCAGCAGCCAAGGGGCAGGGTGGGGCACAGATACGCAGTATTTT
CASSQGAGWGTDTQYF
>NA|TRBJ1-2|few|TRBV25-1
TGTGCCAGCAGTGAATACGCTAACTATGGCTACACCTTC
CASSEYANYGYTF
>NA|TRBJ1-1|NA|TRBV6-5
TGTGCCAGCAGTTACTCAATCGGGGGCAATAGTAAAGCTTTCTTT
CASSYSIGGNSKAFF
>TRBD1|TRBJ1-2|once|TRBV5-5
TGTGCCAGCAGCCTAATGACAGGGGGCGATGGCTACACCTTC
CASSLMTGGDGYTF
>NA|TRBJ1-2|NA|TRBV10-1
TGCGCCAGCAGTGAGACGTACAATTTTGGCTACACCTTC
CASSETYNFGYTF
>NA|TRBJ2-3|NA|TRBV24-1
TGTGCCACCAGTGACCAACCGACAGGGACTCGCACAGATACGCAGTATTTT
CATSDQPTGTRTDTQYF
>NA|TRBJ1-4|NA|TRBV4-1
TGCGCCAGCACCACGTACAGGAGAACTAATGAAAAACTGTTTTTT
CASTTYRRTNEKLFF
>NA|TRBJ2-1|NA|TRBV12-3/TRBV12-4
TGTGCCAGCAGGCTCGACAGCTACAATGAGCAGTTCTTC
CASRLDSYNEQFF
>TRBD1|TRBJ1-2|NA|TRBV12-3/TRBV12-4
TGTGCCAGCAGTTCGACAGGGGGATATGGCTACACCTTC
CASSSTGGYGYTF
>NA|TRBJ2-7|NA|TRBV6-5
TGTGCCAGCAAGGCGGGGTGGAGCTCCTACGAGCAGTACTTC
CASKAGWSSYEQYF